This T cell receptor (beta chain) came from a study of blood T cell repertoires in COVID-19. As for the study in general: Material from acute and convalescent COVID-19 was sourced from the United States, Italy and Spain.

The data were produced by immunoSEQ multiplex PCR, yet TCRdb's version contains in-frame clones alone and is incomplete. The table shows about 210,000 clones, with more than 85% occurring only once. Germline trimming cut 2 bases from V and 5 bases from J; bases unmatched to any gene: 10. The CDR3 has 18 amino acids. Germline CDR1 reads LNHNV; CDR2 reads YYDKDF (reference sequence). The rearrangement uses TRBV15 and TRBJ2-2; 11 bases fit TRBD2. Sequenced material: peripheral blood. This receptor was taken from a middle-aged man with acute or convalescent COVID-19. CDR3 protein: CATSRPPLAGVKTGELFF. DNA for the CDR3: TGTGCCACCAGCAGACCTCCACTAGCGGGGGTAAAAACCGGGGAGCTGTTTTTT.